This TCR beta chain is drawn from a study of blood T cell repertoires in COVID-19. Per the authors' pipeline: Estimation of nucleated cell counts relied on the amplification of reference gene primers. Some clones are missing from TCRdb's copy, which holds only in-frame ones; the method was immunoSEQ multiplex PCR. V and J calls plus clone size are reproduced from that table; the DNA served to infer D and trimming. This repertoire shows approximately 150,000 clones, roughly 90% found once; its top ten account for 3% to 4.5%. V lost 4 bases and J 2 bases, leaving 12 bases between the germline ends. In germline, CDR1 is SEHNR, CDR2 FQNEAQ (reference sequence). The CDR3 has 15 amino acids.

Sequenced material: peripheral blood. The clonotype originates from a woman aged 55-69 years who had recovered from COVID-19. The chain carries TRBV7-9 and TRBJ1-5, with D perhaps TRBD1 (5 bases). CDR3 DNA sequence: TGTGCCAGCAGCTCGAGCCGCAGGGGCAATCAGCCCCAGCATTTT. The encoded protein is CASSSSRRGNQPQHF.